These 5 T cell receptor beta chains were all obtained from the same sample, sequenced in a study of OX40 agonist ivuxolimab in advanced cancers. The assay was immunoSEQ multiplex PCR, and TCRdb's table has in-frame clones only and misses some. The data contain under 80,000 clones, 92% of them singletons. The sample consisted of CD4+ or CD8+ T cells sorted from blood, taken in a trial of the OX40 agonist ivuxolimab. The receptor source for this set is an adult with an advanced solid tumor such as melanoma, head and neck, liver or kidney cancer.

This chain connects TRBV13 to TRBJ1-5; TRBD1 is a possible D gene (5 bases). The CDR3 runs 14 residues. Germline-derived CDR1 and CDR2 are PRHDT and FYEKMQ (reference sequence). V lost 4 bases, J lost 2 bases, and 9 bases lay in between. CDR3 DNA: TGTGCCAGCAGCTACGGAGGGGGCAATCAGCCCCAGCATTTT. Residues: CASSYGGGNQPQHF.

The chain joins TRBV10-3 to TRBJ1-6; no definite D call. The CDR3 consists of 15 residues. Germline V gene lookup returns CDR1 ENHRY and CDR2 SYGVKD. Trimming removed 3 bases from V and 10 bases from J, with 16 bases in between. CDR3 protein: CAISDPATMGSPLHF. DNA for the CDR3: TGTGCCATCAGTGACCCGGCCACAATGGGGTCACCCCTCCACTTT.

CDR3 sequence (DNA): TGTGCCAGCAGCACGGCCCCTATCTACGAGCAGTACTTC. Encoded protein: CASSTAPIYEQYF. This sequence joins TRBV27 and TRBJ2-7, with D unresolved. This CDR3 region has 13 residues. Trimming took 6 bases from V and 3 from J, leaving 12 bases between them. Germline CDR1 is MNHEY and CDR2 is SMNVEV (reference sequence).

The rearrangement uses TRBV7-9 and TRBJ2-1, with 12 bases identical to TRBD2. The germline CDR1 and CDR2 sequences are SEHNR and FQNEAQ (reference sequence). The CDR3 is 19 residues long. The V gene end was trimmed by 3 bases and the J gene end by 2 bases; junction bases not matched to a gene: 11. The CDR3 sequence: CASSFGRTSGVAPYNEQFF. CDR3 nucleotide sequence: TGTGCCAGCAGCTTCGGCAGGACTAGCGGGGTCGCTCCCTACAATGAGCAGTTCTTC. The full variable domain, its missing parts supplied by reference TRBV7-9 and TRBJ2-1, is DTGVSQNPRHKITKRGQNVTFRCDPISEHNRLYWYRQTLGQGPEFLTYFQNEAQLEKSRLLSDRFSAERPKGSFSTLEIQRTEQGDSAMYLCASSFGRTSGVAPYNEQFFGPGTRLTVL.

The J gene is TRBJ2-1, the V gene TRBV6-6; D call uncertain. Germline V gives CDR1 MNHNY, CDR2 SVGAGI (reference sequence). V was shortened by 2 bases and J by 5 bases, with 4 bases between the two germline ends. The length of the CDR3 is 12 residues. For the CDR3, the DNA is TGTGCCAGCAGTTACGGTCACAATGAGCAGTTCTTC. Amino acids: CASSYGHNEQFF.